This T cell receptor beta chain was sequenced for a study of shared clonotypes between healthy human individuals. TCRdb keeps only in-frame clones here, not all; method: immunoSEQ multiplex PCR. The data show approximately 980,000 clones, with 76% seen just once and about 1.5% held by the top ten. The CDR3 consists of 14 residues. V lost 1 base and J lost 5, with 13 bases in between. CDR1 is GTSNPN and CDR2 is SVGIG in the germline V gene (reference sequence). The sample taken for sequencing was memory CD4+ T cells sorted from blood. The subset here: CD45RA-negative fraction. The receptor's source is a man in his late teens or twenties in good health. The chain is built from TRBV30 and TRBJ2-3; D gene uncertain. The CDR3: CAWSARTLGDTQYF. DNA of the CDR3: TGTGCCTGGAGTGCAAGGACGCTTGGAGATACGCAGTATTTT.